This entry describes one T cell receptor beta chain. The data originate from a study of blood T cell repertoires in COVID-19. TCRdb keeps only in-frame clones here, not all; method: immunoSEQ multiplex PCR. The sample has around 100,000 clones, 80% to 85% seen once. Germline V gene data show CDR1 as MNHEY and CDR2 as SMNVEV (reference sequence). V shed 5 bases and J shed 3 bases, with 10 bases lying between them. The CDR3 extends over 13 amino acids. This TCR was recovered from a woman in her seventies with acute or convalescent COVID-19. The sample comprised peripheral blood. The chain carries TRBV27 and TRBJ2-5; D is perhaps TRBD1 (6 bases). The CDR3 region is CASSAWDKETQYF. In nucleotides, the CDR3 is TGTGCCAGCAGTGCCTGGGACAAAGAGACCCAGTACTTC.